This TCR beta chain was sequenced during a study of cytomegalovirus exposure and HLA in healthy donors. Germline loops: CDR1 LNHNV, CDR2 YYDKDF (reference sequence). The CDR3 has 15 residues. V was pared by 0 bases and J by 6 bases, with 11 bases between. In its sample, this clone was seen a few times. Its antigen is still unknown. Primers for the PCR totalled 60 Vbeta and 13 Jbeta. Method: immunoSEQ multiplex PCR; TCRdb's copy keeps in-frame clones and lacks some. This sample has 80,000 to 95,000 clones, with roughly 70% found just once. Overall study results and limits: Later work found most CMV-associated TCR beta chains apparently HLA-restricted. Analyzed later, association rates of TCRs varied across HLA loci, with DRB1 most and HLA-C fewest.

The rearrangement joins TRBV15 to TRBJ1-4; no reliable D call. Sample: PBMCs. The receptor was derived from a woman aged 18-29 years in good health and CMV-seropositive. The CDR3 protein is CATSRDPSNYEKLFF. The CDR3 coding sequence is TGTGCCACCAGCAGAGACCCGAGTAATTATGAAAAACTGTTTTTT.